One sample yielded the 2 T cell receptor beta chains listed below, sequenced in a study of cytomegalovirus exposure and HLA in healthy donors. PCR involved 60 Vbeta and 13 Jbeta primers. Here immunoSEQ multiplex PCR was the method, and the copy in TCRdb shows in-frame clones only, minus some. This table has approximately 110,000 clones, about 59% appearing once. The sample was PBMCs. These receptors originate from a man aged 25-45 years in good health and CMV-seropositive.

The CDR3 region is CASSESGTGQFF. The CDR3 DNA reads as TGCGCCAGCAGTGAGTCCGGAACAGGTCAGTTCTTC. The chain links TRBV10-1 to TRBJ2-1, with D tentatively TRBD1 (5 bases). Looked up from germline, CDR1 is WNHNN and CDR2 is SYGVQD (reference sequence). With 0 bases removed from V and 13 bases from J, the gap between germline ends came to 10 bases. The CDR3 contains 12 residues.

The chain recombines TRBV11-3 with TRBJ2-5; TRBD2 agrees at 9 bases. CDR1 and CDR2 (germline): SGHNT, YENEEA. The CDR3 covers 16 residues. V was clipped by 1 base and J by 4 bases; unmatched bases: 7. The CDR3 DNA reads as TGTGCCAGCAGCTTAGGGGGCACTAGCGGGCGAGAGACCCAGTACTTC. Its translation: CASSLGGTSGRETQYF.